The 26 T cell receptor beta chains below come from one sample, sequenced in a study of vaccination effects on CD4 cells after COVID-19 (dated by TCRdb to between 2021 and 2024). After less than eleven days of culture, CD4+ T cells were isolated with the EasySep CD4+ T cell isolation kit. What these receptors recognize is not known. The library was built by means of the immunoSEQ multiplex PCR assay. As stored in TCRdb, this immuneACCESS dataset retains in-frame rearrangements with V and J assigned. A fraction of the clones does not appear; measured against another copy, unresolved V genes explain less than half of the discrepancy, and the remainder lacks a known reason. This sample comprises 40,000 to 60,000 clones, 74% of them detected only once. The ten top clones hold more than 6.5% of the sample. The specimen comprised CD4+ T cells from PBMCs cultured without peptide, sampled before COVID-19 vaccination. The receptors stem from a human donor who had a prior SARS-CoV-2 infection.

This chain connects TRBV11-2 to TRBJ2-3, with 7 bases lining up with TRBD1. This CDR3 comprises 16 residues. With V trimmed by 2 bases and J by 2 bases, 7 bases remained unmatched. Germline V gene data show CDR1 as SGHAT and CDR2 as FQNNGV. The CDR3 DNA reads TGTGCCAGCAGCTTACGCCAGACAGGGATCACAGATACGCAGTATTTT. Translated, it gives CASSLRQTGITDTQYF.

The V gene is TRBV3-1 (or the pseudogene TRBV3-2), the J gene TRBJ2-7; TRBD2 matches 7 bases. V gave up 4 bases and J gave up 4 bases; unmatched junction bases: 10. CDR3 length: 15 residues. Germline CDR1 and CDR2: LGHDT and YNNKEL (reference sequence). The CDR3 reads CASSRQSGIGYEQYF. For the CDR3, the DNA is TGTGCCAGCAGCCGACAAAGCGGGATCGGTTACGAGCAGTACTTC.

This sequence joins TRBV4-3 and TRBJ2-7; D uncertain. The germline CDR1 and CDR2 sequences are LGHNA and YSLEER. This CDR3 spans 15 amino acids. V gave up 4 bases and J gave up 4 bases, with 17 bases separating them. The CDR3 DNA reads TGCGCCAGCAGCCCGTCCGGGCCAGCCTTATACGAGCAGTACTTC. Translating it yields CASSPSGPALYEQYF.

V usage is TRBV19 and J usage is TRBJ1-2; D unclear. CDR3 length equals 15 residues. Germline loops: CDR1 LNHDA, CDR2 SQIVND (reference sequence). With 6 bases removed from V and 4 bases from J, the gap between germline ends came to 18 bases. CDR3 nucleotide sequence: TGTGCCAGTAGCGTTACCCTCGGGAAGGTCTATGGCTACACCTTC. Its protein is CASSVTLGKVYGYTF.

The V call is TRBV5-5, the J call TRBJ1-6, with D maybe TRBD1 (5 bases). The germline gives CDR1 SGHKS, CDR2 YYEKEE (reference sequence). The CDR3 consists of 16 residues. V was pared by 6 bases and J by 4 bases, with 17 bases between. The CDR3 region is CASKDSPFAYNSPLHF. The CDR3 region has the DNA TGTGCCAGCAAAGACAGCCCGTTCGCGTATAATTCACCCCTCCACTTT.

The chain is built from TRBV4-3 and TRBJ2-2; 7 nucleotides align to TRBD2. The CDR3 loop spans 17 amino acids. Trimming cost V 4 bases and J 1 base; bases outside gene matches: 9. The germline gives CDR1 LGHNA, CDR2 YSLEER. This chain's CDR3 is CASSPRTASGNTGELFF. In DNA form, the CDR3 reads TGCGCCAGCAGCCCCCGAACCGCTAGCGGGAACACCGGGGAGCTGTTTTTT.

This clone has just one count. The chain employs TRBV11-3 and TRBJ2-7, with a possible D match to TRBD2 (5 bases). V was clipped by 5 bases and J by 5 bases, with 16 bases between them. The CDR3 runs 14 residues. Per germline, CDR1 SGHNT and CDR2 YENEEA. CDR3 sequence: CASSRAQVRDEQYF. CDR3 in DNA: TGTGCCAGCAGCCGAGCGCAGGTGCGGGACGAGCAGTACTTC.

This clone was counted once. The chain links TRBV10-2 to TRBJ1-1, with 7 nucleotides matching TRBD1. Per germline, CDR1 WSHSY and CDR2 SAAADI. J gave up 3 bases and V 2 bases, and 3 bases lay outside the gene matches. This CDR3 has 14 residues. The CDR3: CASSEEGADTEAFF. DNA of the CDR3: TGCGCCAGCAGTGAGGAGGGGGCGGACACTGAAGCTTTCTTT.

The V gene is TRBV7-2, the J gene TRBJ2-1, with 8 bases identical to TRBD2. The CDR3 contains 16 residues. CDR1 is SGHTA, CDR2 FQGNSA, per germline. With V trimmed by 6 bases and J by 7 bases, 14 bases remained unmatched. CDR3 sequence: CASSPPGTRSLNEQFF. In DNA form, the CDR3 reads TGTGCCAGCAGTCCACCCGGGACTAGGTCTTTAAATGAGCAGTTCTTC.

The V and J genes are TRBV11-3 and TRBJ1-3, with D uncertain. Germline V gene lookup returns CDR1 SGHNT and CDR2 YENEEA. The CDR3 is 12 amino acids. Trimming left V 5 bases short and J 4 bases short, with 6 bases between. The chain's CDR3 is CASSLLGNTIYF. CDR3 coding DNA: TGTGCCAGCAGCCTACTCGGAAACACCATATATTTT.

As for this clone: At the DNA level, this CDR3 is encoded by other sequences in the same sample as well. This sequence joins TRBV19 and TRBJ2-5, with D possibly matching TRBD1 (5 bases). There are 13 residues in the CDR3. Per the germline V gene, CDR1 is LNHDA and CDR2 is SQIVND (reference sequence). The V and J ends lost 6 bases and 2 bases respectively, with 10 bases between them. The CDR3 reads CASSRQRQETQYF. In DNA form, the CDR3 reads TGTGCCAGTAGCCGACAGAGACAAGAGACCCAGTACTTC.

Only one count was recorded for this clone. This sequence joins TRBV7-2 and TRBJ1-3; D is unresolved. The V gene's germline CDR1 is SGHTA and CDR2 FQGNSA. The CDR3 runs 16 residues. V gave up 2 bases and J gave up 0 bases, with 11 bases separating them. This CDR3 is CASSLNWGRSGNTIYF. For the CDR3, the DNA is TGTGCCAGCAGCTTAAATTGGGGTCGCTCTGGAAACACCATATATTTT.

CDR3 region: CASSLFSSGVGATDTQYF. CDR3 in DNA: TGCGCCAGCAGCTTGTTTTCTAGCGGCGTCGGCGCCACAGATACGCAGTATTTT. The chain is built from TRBV5-1 and TRBJ2-3; TRBD2 matches at 7 bases. With 1 base clipped from V and 2 bases from J, the junction kept 13 bases outside the gene matches. Germline V gene sequence: CDR1 SGHRS, CDR2 YFSETQ. The length of the CDR3 is 18 residues.

This rearrangement joins TRBV20-1 to TRBJ1-4; tentative D call: TRBD1 (5 bases). The CDR3 length is 11 residues. The V end was cut by 4 bases, the J end by 7 bases, with 7 bases between. Germline CDR1 is DFQATT and CDR2 is SNEGSKA (reference sequence). This CDR3 reads CSAKRGEKLFF. Here the CDR3 DNA reads TGCAGTGCTAAGAGGGGTGAAAAACTGTTTTTT.

The rearrangement links TRBV5-6 to TRBJ2-5, with D tentatively TRBD2 (6 bases). The CDR3 loop spans 15 amino acids. Germline V gives CDR1 SGHDT, CDR2 YYEEEE. V was shortened by 4 bases and J by 4 bases, with 17 bases between the two germline ends. CDR3 loop: CASSDRQRRGETQYF. CDR3 DNA sequence: TGTGCCAGCAGCGATCGACAGAGGAGGGGAGAGACCCAGTACTTC. Together with reference TRBV5-6 and TRBJ2-5, the CDR3 gives the full variable domain: DAGVTQSPTHLIKTRGQQVTLRCSPKSGHDTVSWYQQALGQGPQFIFQYYEEEERQRGNFPDRFSGHQFPNYSSELNVNALLLGDSALYLCASSDRQRRGETQYFGPGTRLLVL.

The V call is TRBV11-2, the J call TRBJ1-6; D not certain. Per germline, CDR1 SGHAT and CDR2 FQNNGV. The ends were cut back, 7 bases at V and 9 bases at J, with 19 bases in the middle. CDR3 length: 15 residues. CDR3 bases: TGTGCCAGCACCGAATTAGGCTTCGGCGGTTCACCCCTCCACTTT. It codes for CASTELGFGGSPLHF.

The chain combines TRBV25-1 with TRBJ2-1; 9 bases are shared with TRBD2. V lost 7 bases and J lost 7; bases outside the gene matches: 11. The CDR3 length is 15 residues. The germline V gene encodes CDR1 MGHDK and CDR2 SYGVNS. The CDR3 DNA reads TGTGCCAGCAACCGGGGGGCGGGAGGGTCGAATGAGCAGTTCTTC. The encoded protein is CASNRGAGGSNEQFF. Together with reference TRBV25-1 and TRBJ2-1, the CDR3 gives the full variable domain: EADIYQTPRYLVIGTGKKITLECSQTMGHDKMYWYQQDPGMELHLIHYSYGVNSTEKGDLSSESTVSRIRTEHFPLTLESARPSHTSQYLCASNRGAGGSNEQFFGPGTRLTVL.

The chain is built from TRBV4-1 and TRBJ2-4; no reliable D call. Per germline, CDR1 MGHRA and CDR2 YSYEKL. V was shortened by 2 bases and J by 0 bases, with 11 bases between the two germline ends. This CDR3 region has 16 residues. CDR3: CASSQLGRGAKNIQYF. CDR3 bases: TGCGCCAGCAGCCAATTAGGTCGCGGAGCCAAAAACATTCAGTACTTC.

This clone was observed once. The chain employs TRBV5-6 and TRBJ2-1; weak D call: TRBD2 (6 bases). The ends were cut back, 3 bases at V and 8 bases at J, with 12 bases in the middle. In germline, CDR1 is SGHDT, CDR2 YYEEEE. This CDR3 is 13 amino acids long. CDR3 bases: TGTGCCAGCAGCTCATACGGGGGATATGAGCAGTTCTTC. It yields the protein CASSSYGGYEQFF.

The rearrangement uses TRBV6-5 and TRBJ2-4; D may be TRBD1 or TRBD2 (5 bases each). This CDR3 is built from 13 residues. Germline CDR1 is MNHEY and CDR2 is SVGAGI. V lost 4 bases, J lost 8 bases, and 12 bases lay in between. CDR3 in amino acids: CASSSGTEDIQYF. The CDR3 DNA sequence: TGTGCCAGCAGTTCCGGGACCGAGGACATTCAGTACTTC.

This chain uses TRBV7-9 with TRBJ2-2; D possibly corresponds to TRBD2 (5 bases). This CDR3 region has 11 residues. The germline V and J ends were trimmed by 10 bases and 6 bases, with 9 bases remaining between them. The germline CDR1 and CDR2 sequences are SEHNR and FQNEAQ (reference sequence). The CDR3 here is CATRRAGELFF. CDR3 sequence (DNA): TGTGCCACCCGGCGGGCCGGGGAGCTGTTTTTT.

V usage is TRBV4-2 and J usage is TRBJ1-5; possible D gene TRBD1, 6 bases. Germline lookup yields CDR1 LGHNA and CDR2 YNFKEQ. V was clipped by 0 bases and J by 5 bases, with 11 bases between them. The CDR3 length is 15 residues. CDR3 residues: CASSQEWGAHQPQHF. CDR3 coding DNA: TGTGCCAGCAGCCAAGAATGGGGGGCGCATCAGCCCCAGCATTTT.

This clone has a handful of counts. The CDR3 nucleotides read TGTGCCAGCAGCTTACAGGGGAGGAATTCACCCCTCCACTTT. Encoded protein: CASSLQGRNSPLHF. The V gene is TRBV13, the J gene TRBJ1-6, with D possibly being TRBD1 (6 bases). Germline V CDR1 and CDR2: PRHDT, FYEKMQ (reference sequence). This CDR3 has 14 residues. The V gene lost 2 bases and the J gene lost 7 bases, with 9 bases spanning the gap.

This chain connects TRBV7-9 to TRBJ2-7, with D unresolved. Germline CDR1 and CDR2: SEHNR and FQNEAQ (reference sequence). V lost 5 bases and J 1 base, leaving 15 bases between the germline ends. There are 15 residues in the CDR3. The CDR3 spells CASSLRLDASYEQYF. CDR3 coding DNA: TGTGCCAGCAGCCTCCGATTGGACGCATCCTACGAGCAGTACTTC.

V gene TRBV4-1 combines with J gene TRBJ2-3, with TRBD2 matching 13 bases. Per germline, CDR1 MGHRA and CDR2 YSYEKL. The CDR3 totals 17 residues. V shed 2 bases, J shed 6 bases, and the junction held 8 bases outside the gene matches. For the CDR3, the DNA is TGCGCCAGCAGCCAATGGACTAGCGGGGGCCCCCCGGATACGCAGTATTTT. This translates into CASSQWTSGGPPDTQYF.

V usage is TRBV7-6 and J usage is TRBJ1-2; weak D call: TRBD1 (6 bases). V dropped 5 bases and J dropped 2 bases, with 33 bases sitting between them. Germline V CDR1 and CDR2: SGHVS, FNYEAQ. The CDR3 runs 21 residues. The CDR3 region has the DNA TGTGCCAGCAGCCTGAAAGCCCGAGAGGGGGGGGGCCCGAGGAGAAACTATGGCTACACCTTC. Protein: CASSLKAREGGGPRRNYGYTF.